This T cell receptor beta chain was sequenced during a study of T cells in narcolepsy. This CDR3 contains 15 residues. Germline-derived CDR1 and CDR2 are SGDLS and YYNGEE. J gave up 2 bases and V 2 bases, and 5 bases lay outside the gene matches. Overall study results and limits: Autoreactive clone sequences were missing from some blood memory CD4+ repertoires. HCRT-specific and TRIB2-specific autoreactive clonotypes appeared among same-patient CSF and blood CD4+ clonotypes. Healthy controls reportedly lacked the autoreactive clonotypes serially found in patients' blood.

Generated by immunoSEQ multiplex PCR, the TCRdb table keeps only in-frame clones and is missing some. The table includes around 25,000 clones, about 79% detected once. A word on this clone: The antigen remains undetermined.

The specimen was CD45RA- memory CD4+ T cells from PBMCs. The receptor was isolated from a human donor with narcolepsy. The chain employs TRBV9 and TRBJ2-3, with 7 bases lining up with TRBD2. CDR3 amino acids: CASSVGGLPTDTQYF. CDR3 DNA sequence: TGTGCCAGCAGCGTCGGGGGACTACCCACAGATACGCAGTATTTT.